The rows below give T cell receptor beta chains drawn from one sample of a study of blood T cell repertoires in COVID-19. TCRdb's copy holds only in-frame clones and misses some; the assay was immunoSEQ multiplex PCR. The sample lists approximately 260,000 clones; about 86% were seen once. Material: peripheral blood. These TCRs come from an elderly woman with acute or convalescent COVID-19. The CDR3 runs from the conserved cysteine through the conserved F or W. A D gene is named only where the DNA matches it firmly. A row's size may be missing; if present it is once, few, many or a size class.

>TRBJ2-1|TRBV30|.|.
CAWSSPHPAGTYNEQFF
TGTGCCTGGAGTTCCCCCCACCCCGCGGGCACCTACAATGAGCAGTTCTTC
>TRBJ2-7|TRBV27|TRBD1|.
CASSPIQGNEQYF
TGTGCCAGCAGTCCGATACAGGGGAACGAGCAGTACTTC
>TRBJ2-5|TRBV20-1|TRBD2|.
CSASWGLAGGRGETQYF
TGCAGTGCTAGTTGGGGACTAGCGGGGGGCCGGGGAGAGACCCAGTACTTC
>TRBJ1-4|TRBV27|.|.
CASSWRRGREKLFF
TGTGCCAGCAGTTGGAGGAGGGGTAGGGAGAAACTGTTTTTT
>TRBJ2-5|TRBV18|TRBD1|.
CASSPRGTGDGTQYF
TGTGCCAGCTCACCCCGCGGGACAGGGGATGGGACCCAGTACTTC
>TRBJ1-2|TRBV4-1|.|once
CASSQDSGQGRRYGYTF
.
>TRBJ2-2|TRBV5-4|TRBD2|.
CASSRTGLGAGELFF
TGTGCCAGCAGCAGAACGGGACTAGGGGCCGGGGAGCTGTTTTTT
>TRBJ1-1|TRBV5-1|.|.
CASSQRTEMNTEAFF
TGCGCCAGCAGCCAAAGGACAGAGATGAACACTGAAGCTTTCTTT
>TRBJ1-5|TRBV6-6|.|.
CASSPGRGPIEPQHF
TGTGCCAGCAGTCCGGGTAGGGGCCCAATCGAGCCCCAGCATTTT
>TRBJ2-3|TRBV5-1|TRBD2|.
CASSLGLAGGRTTDTQYF
TGCGCCAGCAGCTTGGGACTAGCGGGGGGCCGGACCACAGATACGCAGTATTTT
>TRBJ2-7|TRBV7-2|TRBD1|.
CASSARTGANYEQYF
TGTGCCAGCAGCGCCCGGACAGGGGCCAACTACGAGCAGTACTTC
>TRBJ2-1|TRBV6-1|TRBD1|.
CASSEQGAKGNEQFF
TGTGCCAGCAGTGAACAGGGGGCCAAGGGCAATGAGCAGTTCTTC
>TRBJ1-5|TRBV3-1/TRBV3-2|TRBD1|.
CASSQGTGLGNQPQHF
TGTGCCAGCAGCCAAGGGACAGGGCTTGGGAATCAGCCCCAGCATTTT
>TRBJ1-3|TRBV5-1|.|.
CASSFQGGYSGNTIYF
TGCGCCAGCAGCTTCCAGGGTGGGTACTCTGGAAACACCATATATTTT
>TRBJ1-1|TRBV28|TRBD1|.
CASSWTGEAFF
TGTGCCAGCAGTTGGACAGGGGAAGCTTTCTTT
>TRBJ2-2|TRBV19|.|few
CASLSGTLNTGELFF
TGTGCCAGCCTTTCCGGGACACTCAACACCGGGGAGCTGTTTTTT
>TRBJ1-1|TRBV5-8|TRBD1|.
CASSLSGTAEAFF
TGTGCCAGCAGCTTGTCCGGGACAGCTGAAGCTTTCTTT
>TRBJ2-7|TRBV5-8|TRBD1|.
CASSLGTGADEQYF
TGTGCCAGCAGCTTGGGGACAGGGGCTGACGAGCAGTACTTC
>TRBJ2-7|TRBV9|TRBD1|.
CASSAEDRGSSGRYEQYF
TGTGCCAGCAGCGCGGAGGACAGGGGGAGTTCAGGACGCTACGAGCAGTACTTC
>TRBJ2-4|TRBV30|.|.
CAWGPSGDIQYF
TGTGCCTGGGGACCCTCGGGGGACATTCAGTACTTC
>TRBJ1-3|TRBV15|.|.
CATSRDKPRAYSGNTIYF
TGTGCCACCAGCAGGGATAAGCCCAGGGCCTACTCTGGAAACACCATATATTTT
>TRBJ1-6|TRBV7-9|.|once
CASSLDQGLYSPLHF
TGTGCCAGCAGCTTAGACCAGGGGTTATATTCACCCCTCCACTTT
>TRBJ1-1|TRBV7-6|.|.
CASSLGTITEAFF
TGTGCCAGCAGCTTAGGTACTATCACTGAAGCTTTCTTT
>TRBJ1-2|TRBV2|.|.
CASKGALNYGYTF
TGTGCCAGCAAAGGGGCTCTCAACTATGGCTACACCTTC
>TRBJ2-7|TRBV5-5|.|.
CASGGAYEQYF
TGTGCCAGCGGCGGGGCCTACGAGCAGTACTTC
>TRBJ1-5|TRBV7-2|TRBD1|.
CASSSQGQGTRSNQPQHF
TGTGCCAGCAGCTCACAGGGACAGGGGACCAGAAGCAATCAGCCCCAGCATTTT
>TRBJ2-2|TRBV5-6|.|.
CASRLQGRGTGELFF
TGTGCCAGCAGGTTACAGGGTCGAGGCACCGGGGAGCTGTTTTTT
>TRBJ2-2|TRBV4-2|.|.
CASSQAGGYTGELFF
TGTGCCAGCAGCCAAGCGGGCGGGTACACCGGGGAGCTGTTTTTT
>TRBJ2-7|TRBV7-2|.|once
CASSLRLATEQYF
TGTGCCAGCAGCTTAAGGCTAGCGACTGAGCAGTACTTC